The 21 T cell receptor beta chains below were found in one sample sequenced in a study of vaccination effects on CD4 cells after COVID-19. These receptors have no known antigen. Under the ViraFEST assay, PBMC were stimulated with viral peptide pools so that antigen-specific CD4+ T cells expanded. Sequencing was performed afterwards. A 10-day culture period preceded the isolation of CD4+ T cells. All participants had two doses of either the BNT162b2 or mRNA-1273 vaccine. Data came from immunoSEQ multiplex PCR; TCRdb stores just in-frame clones and leaves some out. The sample records roughly 32,000 clones, 72% being singletons. The sequenced sample was CD4+ T cells from PBMCs cultured with HCoV-229E spike peptides, obtained after COVID-19 vaccination. These receptors all stem from a human donor who received a COVID-19 vaccine.

This chain joins TRBV5-1 and TRBJ1-4; D call uncertain. V was pared by 3 bases and J by 4 bases, with 10 bases between. The germline gives CDR1 SGHRS, CDR2 YFSETQ. This CDR3 region has 14 residues. CDR3 amino acids: CASSSREINEKLFF. CDR3 DNA: TGCGCCAGCAGCTCCCGGGAGATTAATGAAAAACTGTTTTTT.

This rearrangement joins TRBV13 to TRBJ2-3; TRBD1 agrees at 7 bases. Germline CDR1 and CDR2: PRHDT and FYEKMQ (reference sequence). Losses at the gene ends were 6 bases for V and 3 bases for J; bases not matched to a gene: 12. The CDR3 runs 16 residues. CDR3 nucleotides: TGTGCCAGCAGTTTGCTAGGGACAGTTTTAACAGATACGCAGTATTTT. This codes for CASSLLGTVLTDTQYF.

V gene TRBV19 combines with J gene TRBJ2-3, with 7 bases fitting TRBD2. The CDR3 is made up of 14 amino acids. V was clipped by 6 bases and J by 2 bases; unmatched bases: 5. The germline V gene encodes CDR1 LNHDA and CDR2 SQIVND (reference sequence). The CDR3: CASRRELLTDTQYF. CDR3 sequence (DNA): TGTGCCAGTAGGCGGGAGTTGCTCACAGATACGCAGTATTTT.

The rearrangement uses TRBV7-2 and TRBJ2-2; D is uncertain. The CDR3 covers 14 residues. The V end was cut by 5 bases, the J end by 1 base, with 8 bases between. Germline V lookup: CDR1 SGHTA, CDR2 FQGNSA. The CDR3 is CASSPRLNTGELFF. CDR3 sequence (DNA): TGTGCCAGCAGCCCTAGGTTGAACACCGGGGAGCTGTTTTTT.

The chain combines TRBV14 with TRBJ2-7; D uncertain. CDR1 SGHDN and CDR2 FVKESK come from the germline V gene. This CDR3 comprises 12 residues. V was trimmed by 0 bases and J by 7 bases, leaving 7 bases between them. This chain's CDR3 is CASSQEVGEQYF. The CDR3 DNA reads TGTGCCAGCAGCCAAGAAGTGGGGGAGCAGTACTTC.

The genes are TRBV7-9 and TRBJ1-5; D is unresolved. The CDR3 contains 14 residues. Looked up from germline, CDR1 is SEHNR and CDR2 is FQNEAQ (reference sequence). Trimming left V 2 bases short and J 0 bases short, with 5 bases between. The CDR3 region is CASSLSNSNQPQHF. The CDR3 DNA sequence: TGTGCCAGCAGCTTATCTAATAGCAATCAGCCCCAGCATTTT.

The chain has TRBV27 and TRBJ1-5, with D unclear. The CDR3 has 13 residues. CDR1 is MNHEY and CDR2 is SMNVEV in the germline V gene (reference sequence). V lost 3 bases and J 6 bases, leaving 9 bases between the germline ends. In DNA, the CDR3 is TGTGCCAGCAGTTTGGCGCACCGTCAGCCCCAGCATTTT. It encodes CASSLAHRQPQHF.

The chain uses TRBV19 and TRBJ1-2, with TRBD1 matching over 8 bases. The V and J ends lost 5 bases and 0 bases, in that order; junction bases with no gene match: 5. CDR1 and CDR2 (germline): LNHDA, SQIVND (reference sequence). This CDR3 is 15 amino acids long. The chain's CDR3 is CASSPVGQANYGYTF. DNA for the CDR3: TGTGCCAGTAGTCCAGTGGGACAGGCTAACTATGGCTACACCTTC.

This chain uses TRBV7-7 with TRBJ2-7, with D perhaps matching TRBD2 (6 bases). Trimming shortened V by 4 bases and J by 7 bases, and 8 bases separated the two germline ends. This CDR3 has 11 residues. Germline V lookup: CDR1 SSHAT, CDR2 FNYEAQ (reference sequence). The CDR3: CASSSGGEQYF. As DNA, the CDR3 is TGTGCCAGCAGCTCCGGGGGTGAGCAGTACTTC.

This rearrangement joins TRBV7-6 to TRBJ2-3; no reliable D call. V lost 4 bases, J lost 5 bases, and 4 bases lay in between. The CDR3 is made up of 11 amino acids. Germline CDR1 is SGHVS and CDR2 is FNYEAQ. This CDR3 reads CASSYKDTQYF. CDR3 in DNA: TGTGCCAGCAGCTACAAAGATACGCAGTATTTT.

CDR3 loop: CASSSTPSGLSYEQYF. CDR3 sequence (DNA): TGCGCCAGCAGCTCAACCCCTTCGGGGCTTTCCTACGAGCAGTACTTC. V usage is TRBV5-1 and J usage is TRBJ2-7; D may match TRBD1 or TRBD2 (5 bases each). The CDR3 covers 16 residues. V dropped 3 bases and J dropped 1 base, with 17 bases sitting between them. Germline-derived CDR1 and CDR2 are SGHRS and YFSETQ. Full variable domain (outside the CDR3, taken from reference TRBV5-1 and TRBJ2-7): KAGVTQTPRYLIKTRGQQVTLSCSPISGHRSVSWYQQTPGQGLQFLFEYFSETQRNKGNFPGRFSGRQFSNSRSEMNVSTLELGDSALYLCASSSTPSGLSYEQYFGPGTRLTVT.

The rearrangement joins TRBV29-1 to TRBJ1-1; unclear D gene. Germline lookup yields CDR1 SQVTM and CDR2 ANQGSEA. The V end lost 4 bases, the J end lost 1 base, and 10 bases lay between the germline ends. The CDR3 runs 13 residues. The CDR3 here is CSVATATNTEAFF. For the CDR3, the DNA is TGCAGCGTTGCCACCGCCACGAACACTGAAGCTTTCTTT.

This clone was detected a few times. This rearrangement joins TRBV21-1 to TRBJ1-1; no DNA check was done on the table's D call, TRBD1. TRBV21-1 is marked as a pseudogene. CDR3 length equals 17 residues. CDR3 loop: CASSLQGARGMNTEAFF. The CDR3 nucleotides read TGTGCCAGCAGCTTACAGGGGGCGCGTGGTATGAACACTGAAGCTTTCTTT.

This clone was found once. V gene TRBV7-9 combines with J gene TRBJ1-1; possibly TRBD1 for D (6 bases). Between the trimmed V and J ends, which lost 1 base and 6 bases, there was a span of 9 bases. This CDR3 contains 13 residues. CDR1 is SEHNR and CDR2 is FQNEAQ in the germline V gene (reference sequence). In DNA form, the CDR3 reads TGTGCCAGCAGCTTAGAAGGGGGAGCTGAAGCTTTCTTT. Its protein product is CASSLEGGAEAFF.

The gene calls are TRBV30 and TRBJ2-7; a possible D gene is TRBD1 (5 bases). Germline CDR1 reads GTSNPN; CDR2 reads SVGIG (reference sequence). The length of the CDR3 is 13 residues. V lost 0 bases and J 1 base, leaving 7 bases between the germline ends. CDR3 DNA sequence: TGTGCCTGGAGTGTAGACAGTTCCTACGAGCAGTACTTC. Translated, it gives CAWSVDSSYEQYF.

The CDR3 loop is CASSLGDSLLETQYF. In nucleotides, the CDR3 is TGTGCCAGCAGCTTGGGCGACAGTTTGTTGGAGACCCAGTACTTC. V usage is TRBV7-9 and J usage is TRBJ2-5, with D possibly TRBD1 on 5 matching bases. The CDR3 extends over 15 amino acids. Germline loops: CDR1 SEHNR, CDR2 FQNEAQ (reference sequence). V gave up 3 bases and J gave up 5 bases, with 16 bases separating them.

This clone turned up a few times. This chain links TRBV6-6 with TRBJ1-2; 8 bases line up with TRBD1. The CDR3 has 12 residues. Germline loops: CDR1 MNHNY, CDR2 SVGAGI (reference sequence). After removal of 7 bases from V and 7 bases from J, the junction contained 5 bases not matched to a gene. CDR3 DNA sequence: TGTGCCAGCAACAGACAGGGGCTTGGCTACACCTTC. Amino acids: CASNRQGLGYTF.

J is TRBJ2-1 and V is TRBV7-9; 10 bases are shared with TRBD1. The CDR3 runs 16 residues. J lost 2 bases, V lost 5 bases, and 6 bases had no gene match. The germline CDR1 and CDR2 sequences are SEHNR and FQNEAQ (reference sequence). DNA for the CDR3: TGTGCCAGCAGCCCAGAAGGACAGGGGGCCTACAATGAGCAGTTCTTC. It is translated as CASSPEGQGAYNEQFF.

This clone was detected only a few times. The V gene is TRBV10-3, the J gene TRBJ1-4, with D perhaps matching TRBD1 (6 bases). Germline lookup yields CDR1 ENHRY and CDR2 SYGVKD. The V gene lost 8 bases and the J gene lost 4 bases, with 11 bases spanning the gap. The CDR3 is 13 residues long. The CDR3 is CAIADRYNEKLFF. The CDR3 coding sequence is TGTGCCATCGCAGACAGGTATAATGAAAAACTGTTTTTT.

This clone was seen a handful of times. The chain joins TRBV29-1 to TRBJ2-3; TRBD2 aligns across 7 bases. The CDR3 spans 13 residues. The ends lost 7 bases at V and 3 bases at J; junction bases unmatched: 7. Germline CDR1 SQVTM, CDR2 ANQGSEA. The CDR3 sequence is CSERDYSTDTQYF. In DNA form, the CDR3 reads TGCAGCGAAAGGGACTACTCAACAGATACGCAGTATTTT.

This rearrangement joins TRBV6-6 to TRBJ1-5, with D unresolved. This CDR3 region has 14 residues. Between the trimmed V and J ends, which lost 8 bases and 0 bases, there was a span of 11 bases. Germline V lookup: CDR1 MNHNY, CDR2 SVGAGI (reference sequence). This CDR3 is CASRQWDSNQPQHF. DNA for the CDR3: TGTGCCAGCCGGCAGTGGGATAGCAATCAGCCCCAGCATTTT.